The 2 T cell receptor beta chains below come from one sample, sequenced in a study of control samples from healthy donors and cancer patients. The assay was immunoSEQ multiplex PCR, and TCRdb's table has in-frame clones only and misses some. This sample carries over 150,000 clones, more than 90% of them seen once, and the ten largest clones take around 2%. Material for sequencing was blood. These receptors originate from a woman between 40 and 50 years old in good health.

The genes are TRBV18 and TRBJ2-7; TRBD2 is a possible D gene (6 bases). Trimming took off 7 bases at V and 3 bases at J, with 13 bases between the two ends. Germline values: CDR1 KGHSH, CDR2 LQKENI. The CDR3 totals 13 residues. DNA for the CDR3: TGTGCCAGCTTGAGAGATAGCGGCTACGAGCAGTACTTC. Its translation: CASLRDSGYEQYF.

V is TRBV15 and J is TRBJ1-2, with TRBD1 matching over 10 bases. Germline CDR1 LNHNV, CDR2 YYDKDF (reference sequence). There are 15 residues in the CDR3. The J segment lost 5 bases and the V segment lost 2 bases, leaving 5 bases of the junction unmatched. CDR3 coding DNA: TGTGCCACCAGCAGAACCGGGACAGGGGCTTATGGCTACACCTTC. Its translation: CATSRTGTGAYGYTF.